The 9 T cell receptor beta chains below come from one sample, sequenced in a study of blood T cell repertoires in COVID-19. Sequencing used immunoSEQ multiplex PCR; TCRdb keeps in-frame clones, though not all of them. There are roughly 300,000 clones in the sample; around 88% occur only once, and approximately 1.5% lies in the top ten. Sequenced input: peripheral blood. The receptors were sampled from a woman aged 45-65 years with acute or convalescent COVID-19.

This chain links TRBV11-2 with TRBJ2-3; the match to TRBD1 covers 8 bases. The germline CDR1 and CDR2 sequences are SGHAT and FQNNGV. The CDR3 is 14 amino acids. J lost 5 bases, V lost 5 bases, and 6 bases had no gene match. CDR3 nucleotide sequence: TGTGCCAGCAGCACGGACAGGGCCGGAGATACGCAGTATTTT. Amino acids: CASSTDRAGDTQYF.

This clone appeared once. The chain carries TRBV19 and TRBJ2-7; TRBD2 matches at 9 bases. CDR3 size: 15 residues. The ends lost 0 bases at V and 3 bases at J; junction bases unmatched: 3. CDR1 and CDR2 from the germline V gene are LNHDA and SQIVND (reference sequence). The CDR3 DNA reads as TGTGCCAGTAGTATAGATAGCGGGGGATACTACGAGCAGTACTTC. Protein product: CASSIDSGGYYEQYF.

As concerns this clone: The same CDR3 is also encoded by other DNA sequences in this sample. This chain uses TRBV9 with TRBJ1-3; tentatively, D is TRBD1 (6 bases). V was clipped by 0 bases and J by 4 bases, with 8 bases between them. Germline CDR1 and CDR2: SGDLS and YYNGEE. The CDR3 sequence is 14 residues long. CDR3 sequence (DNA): TGTGCCAGCAGCGTAGGGGGGCAAGGAAACACCATATATTTT. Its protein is CASSVGGQGNTIYF. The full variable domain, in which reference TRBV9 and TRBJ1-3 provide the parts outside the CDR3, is DSGVTQTPKHLITATGQRVTLRCSPRSGDLSVYWYQQSLDQGLQFLIQYYNGEERAKGNILERFSAQQFPDLHSELNLSSLELGDSALYFCASSVGGQGNTIYFGEGSWLTVV.

CDR3 nucleotide sequence: TGCGCCAGCAGCCCGAAGGGGACAGAGCAGTACTTC. Protein sequence: CASSPKGTEQYF. The chain has TRBV5-1 and TRBJ2-7; D is perhaps TRBD1 (6 bases). Germline V gene sequence: CDR1 SGHRS, CDR2 YFSETQ. Trimming left V 4 bases short and J 7 bases short, with 12 bases between. The CDR3 is made up of 12 amino acids.

The CDR3, as DNA: TGTGCCAGCAGTGGGGCGGGAGGTAATGAGCAGTTCTTC. Residues: CASSGAGGNEQFF. The genes are TRBV2 and TRBJ2-1; TRBD2 matches 8 bases. V trimming: 4 bases; J trimming: 7 bases; junction bases outside the gene matches: 3. Per germline, CDR1 SNHLY and CDR2 FYNNEI. CDR3 length: 13 residues.

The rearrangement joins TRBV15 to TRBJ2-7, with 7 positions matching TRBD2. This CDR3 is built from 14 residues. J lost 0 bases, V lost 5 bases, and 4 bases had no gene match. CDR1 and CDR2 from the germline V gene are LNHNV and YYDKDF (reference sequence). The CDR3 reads CATSPREDSYEQYF. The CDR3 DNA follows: TGTGCCACCAGCCCTCGGGAGGACTCCTACGAGCAGTACTTC.

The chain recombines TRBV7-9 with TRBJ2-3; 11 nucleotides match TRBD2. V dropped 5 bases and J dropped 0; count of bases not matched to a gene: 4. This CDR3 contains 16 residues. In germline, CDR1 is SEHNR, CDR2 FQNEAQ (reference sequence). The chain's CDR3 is CASSQRTSGSTDTQYF. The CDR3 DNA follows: TGTGCCAGCAGCCAACGGACTAGCGGGAGCACAGATACGCAGTATTTT.

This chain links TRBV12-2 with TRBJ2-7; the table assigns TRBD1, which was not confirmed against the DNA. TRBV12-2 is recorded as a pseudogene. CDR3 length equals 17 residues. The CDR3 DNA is TGTGCAAGTCGCTCCTTAGGGGGGACAGGGCCTCACTACGAGCAGTACTTC. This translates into CASRSLGGTGPHYEQYF.

CDR3 DNA: TGTGCCAGCAGTTACTCAGGACAGGGGGCGCGGGGCTACACCTTC. Its translation: CASSYSGQGARGYTF. This rearrangement joins TRBV6-5 to TRBJ1-2; 11 positions match TRBD1. The V segment lost 0 bases and the J segment 8 bases; nucleotides outside the gene matches: 5. CDR1 and CDR2 (germline): MNHEY, SVGAGI. CDR3 length: 15 amino acids.